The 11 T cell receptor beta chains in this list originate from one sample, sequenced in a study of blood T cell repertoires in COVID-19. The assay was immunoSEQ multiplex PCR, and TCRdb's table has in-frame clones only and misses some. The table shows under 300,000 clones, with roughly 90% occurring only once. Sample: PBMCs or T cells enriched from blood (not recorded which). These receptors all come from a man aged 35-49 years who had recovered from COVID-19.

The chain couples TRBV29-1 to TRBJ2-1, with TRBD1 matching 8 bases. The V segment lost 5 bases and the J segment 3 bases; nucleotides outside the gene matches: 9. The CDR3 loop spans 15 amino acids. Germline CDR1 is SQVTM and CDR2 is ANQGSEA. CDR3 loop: CSVSPGQVLYNEQFF. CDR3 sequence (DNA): TGCAGCGTTTCACCGGGACAGGTGCTCTACAATGAGCAGTTCTTC.

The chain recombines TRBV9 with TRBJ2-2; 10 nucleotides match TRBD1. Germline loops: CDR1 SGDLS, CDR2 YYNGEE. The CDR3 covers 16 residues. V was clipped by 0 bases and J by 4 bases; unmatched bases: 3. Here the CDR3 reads CASSVVGTGATGELFF. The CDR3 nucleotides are TGTGCCAGCAGCGTAGTGGGGACAGGGGCCACCGGGGAGCTGTTTTTT.

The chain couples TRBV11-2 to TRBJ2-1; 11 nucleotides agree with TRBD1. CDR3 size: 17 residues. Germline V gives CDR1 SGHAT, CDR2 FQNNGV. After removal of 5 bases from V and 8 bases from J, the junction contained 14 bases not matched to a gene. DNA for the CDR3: TGTGCCAGCAGCCAAAAGAGCCGGGACAGGGGGAAAGATGAGCAGTTCTTC. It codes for CASSQKSRDRGKDEQFF.

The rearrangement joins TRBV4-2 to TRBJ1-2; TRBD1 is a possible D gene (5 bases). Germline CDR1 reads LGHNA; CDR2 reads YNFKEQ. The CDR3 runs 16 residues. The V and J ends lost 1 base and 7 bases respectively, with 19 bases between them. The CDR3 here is CASSQGGAPSLGGYTF. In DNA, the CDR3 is TGTGCCAGCAGCCAAGGCGGGGCCCCCTCCTTGGGTGGCTACACCTTC.

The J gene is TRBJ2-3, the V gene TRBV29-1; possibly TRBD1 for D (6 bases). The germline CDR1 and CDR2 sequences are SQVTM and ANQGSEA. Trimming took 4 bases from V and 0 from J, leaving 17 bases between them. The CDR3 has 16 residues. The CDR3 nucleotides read TGCAGCGTTGGGAGTCTAACAGGGTCCAGCACAGATACGCAGTATTTT. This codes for CSVGSLTGSSTDTQYF.

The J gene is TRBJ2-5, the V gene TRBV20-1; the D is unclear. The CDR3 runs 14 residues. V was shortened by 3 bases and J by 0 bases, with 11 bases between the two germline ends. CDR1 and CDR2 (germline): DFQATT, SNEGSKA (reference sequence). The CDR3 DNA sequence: TGCAGTGCTAGTAGGCAGGCGTACCAAGAGACCCAGTACTTC. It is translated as CSASRQAYQETQYF.

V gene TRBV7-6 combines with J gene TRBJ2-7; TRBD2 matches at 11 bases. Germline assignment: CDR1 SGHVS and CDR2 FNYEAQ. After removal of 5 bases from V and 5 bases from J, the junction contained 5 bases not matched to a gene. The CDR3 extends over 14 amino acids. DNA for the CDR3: TGTGCCAGCAGCAAACTAGCGGGAGCACACGAGCAGTACTTC. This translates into CASSKLAGAHEQYF.

In nucleotides, the CDR3 is TGCGCCAGCAGCTTGGCCGGTGGCGGGGGGCATAATGAGCAGTTCTTC. This encodes CASSLAGGGGHNEQFF. The V and J genes are TRBV5-1 and TRBJ2-1; 8 bases map to TRBD2. The V gene's germline CDR1 is SGHRS and CDR2 YFSETQ. The CDR3 contains 16 residues. V dropped 0 bases and J dropped 7; count of bases not matched to a gene: 9. Supplemented by reference TRBV5-1 and TRBJ2-1, the full variable domain reads KAGVTQTPRYLIKTRGQQVTLSCSPISGHRSVSWYQQTPGQGLQFLFEYFSETQRNKGNFPGRFSGRQFSNSRSEMNVSTLELGDSALYLCASSLAGGGGHNEQFFGPGTRLTVL.

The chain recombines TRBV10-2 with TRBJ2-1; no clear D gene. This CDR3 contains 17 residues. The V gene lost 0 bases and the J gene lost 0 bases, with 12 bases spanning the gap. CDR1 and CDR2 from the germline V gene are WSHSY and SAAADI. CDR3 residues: CASSESIRYSSYNEQFF. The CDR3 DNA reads TGCGCCAGCAGTGAGTCGATTCGCTATAGCTCCTACAATGAGCAGTTCTTC.

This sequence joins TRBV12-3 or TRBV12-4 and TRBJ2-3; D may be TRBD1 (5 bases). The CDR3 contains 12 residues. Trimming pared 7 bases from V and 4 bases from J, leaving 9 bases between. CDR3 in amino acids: CASTMTADTQYF. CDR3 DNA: TGTGCCAGCACCATGACAGCAGATACGCAGTATTTT.

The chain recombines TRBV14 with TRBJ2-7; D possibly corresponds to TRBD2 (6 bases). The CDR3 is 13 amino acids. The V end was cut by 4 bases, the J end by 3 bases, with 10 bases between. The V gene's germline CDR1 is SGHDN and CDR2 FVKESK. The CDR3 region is CASSPGVVYEQYF. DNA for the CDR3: TGTGCCAGCAGCCCGGGAGTGGTCTACGAGCAGTACTTC.